This entry describes one T cell receptor (beta chain). Generated by immunoSEQ multiplex PCR, the TCRdb table keeps only in-frame clones and is missing some. The sample carries approximately 450,000 clones, nearly 90% recorded once. The length of the CDR3 is 16 residues. Germline CDR1 MDHEN, CDR2 SYDVKM. With 5 bases clipped from V and 5 bases from J, the junction kept 15 bases outside the gene matches. The source of the sample is a study of blood T cell repertoires in COVID-19. The TCR originated in a woman aged 18-29 years with acute COVID-19. The specimen was PBMCs or T cells enriched from blood (not recorded which). V and J are TRBV28 and TRBJ2-7; TRBD2 matches at 7 bases. The chain's CDR3 is CASSPAEWREFNEQYF. The CDR3 DNA reads as TGTGCCAGCAGTCCCGCGGAATGGCGGGAGTTCAACGAGCAGTACTTC.